The rows below give T cell receptor beta chains drawn from one sample of a study of Graves' ophthalmopathy and Graves' hyperthyroidism. TCRdb independently ran MiXCR on the multiplex PCR reads; one entry per CDR3 protein. The profile shows about 1.2 million distinct CDR3 sequences, about 35% of them singletons. Sequencing was done on a sample of peripheral blood or thyroid tissue (not recorded which). The receptors here all came from an adult man with Graves' hyperthyroidism. CDR3s include the opening cysteine and the closing phenylalanine or tryptophan. Fields, in order: J gene, D gene, V gene, clone size, CDR3 protein, CDR3 DNA. D genes are given only for firm matches. Some rows mark clone size as missing; the rest say once, few, many or name a class of expanded clone.

j_call: TRBJ1-6
d_call: .
v_call: TRBV2
clone_size: once
cdr3_aa: CASIRLAGGSDSPLHF
cdr3_nt: TGTGCCAGCATTCGACTAGCGGGAGGGTCGGACTCACCCCTCCACTTT

j_call: TRBJ1-1
d_call: .
v_call: TRBV12-3/TRBV12-4
clone_size: many
cdr3_aa: CASSFWNTEAFF
cdr3_nt: TGTGCCAGCAGTTTCTGGAACACTGAAGCTTTCTTT

j_call: TRBJ1-1
d_call: .
v_call: TRBV25-1
clone_size: .
cdr3_aa: CASSEYGLRNTEAFF
cdr3_nt: TGTGCCAGCAGTGAATATGGACTGAGGAACACTGAAGCTTTCTTT

j_call: TRBJ2-5
d_call: TRBD1
v_call: TRBV9
clone_size: .
cdr3_aa: CASSAGTGGQETQYF
cdr3_nt: TGTGCCAGCAGCGCCGGGACAGGGGGGCAAGAGACCCAGTACTTC

j_call: TRBJ1-1
d_call: .
v_call: TRBV14
clone_size: many
cdr3_aa: CASSPSQVLISEAFF
cdr3_nt: TGTGCCAGCAGCCCCTCACAGGTCCTTATCTCTGAAGCTTTCTTT

j_call: TRBJ2-5
d_call: .
v_call: TRBV29-1
clone_size: few
cdr3_aa: CSVEPTKLTQYF
cdr3_nt: TGCAGCGTTGAGCCAACCAAGTTGACCCAGTACTTC

j_call: TRBJ1-4
d_call: .
v_call: TRBV10-3
clone_size: .
cdr3_aa: CASRQVDNEKLFF
cdr3_nt: TGTGCCAGTAGACAGGTCGATAATGAAAAACTGTTTTTT

j_call: TRBJ2-7
d_call: TRBD1
v_call: TRBV12-3/TRBV12-4
clone_size: .
cdr3_aa: CASSPQPGTGGHYEQYF
cdr3_nt: TGTGCCAGCAGTCCCCAACCCGGGACAGGGGGTCATTACGAGCAGTACTTC

j_call: TRBJ1-2
d_call: TRBD1
v_call: TRBV29-1
clone_size: .
cdr3_aa: CSAERTGGGSTF
cdr3_nt: TGCAGCGCGGAGAGGACAGGGGGCGGTAGCACCTTC

j_call: TRBJ1-2
d_call: .
v_call: TRBV25-1
clone_size: .
cdr3_aa: CASTDTGGYGYTF
cdr3_nt: TGTGCCAGCACTGACACGGGTGGCTATGGCTACACCTTC

j_call: TRBJ2-7
d_call: TRBD1
v_call: TRBV10-3
clone_size: .
cdr3_aa: CAISFPDRDVQYF
cdr3_nt: TGTGCCATCAGTTTCCCGGACAGGGATGTGCAGTACTTC

j_call: TRBJ2-5
d_call: .
v_call: TRBV7-2
clone_size: few
cdr3_aa: CASSAGRGVPETQYF
cdr3_nt: TGTGCCAGCAGCGCCGGACGGGGAGTCCCCGAGACCCAGTACTTC

j_call: TRBJ1-1
d_call: .
v_call: TRBV29-1
clone_size: many
cdr3_aa: CSVRGAEAFF
cdr3_nt: TGCAGCGTGAGGGGTGCTGAAGCTTTCTTT

j_call: TRBJ1-5
d_call: TRBD1
v_call: TRBV10-3
clone_size: many
cdr3_aa: CAISGDRGNYQPQHF
cdr3_nt: TGTGCCATCAGTGGGGACAGGGGGAATTATCAGCCCCAGCATTTT

j_call: TRBJ2-7
d_call: TRBD2
v_call: TRBV7-9
clone_size: .
cdr3_aa: CASSSRREAYEQYF
cdr3_nt: TGTGCCAGCAGCTCGAGGCGGGAGGCCTACGAGCAGTACTTC

j_call: TRBJ1-2
d_call: TRBD1
v_call: TRBV19
clone_size: many
cdr3_aa: CASSLGTGNGYTF
cdr3_nt: TGTGCCAGTAGTCTCGGGACAGGGAATGGCTACACCTTC